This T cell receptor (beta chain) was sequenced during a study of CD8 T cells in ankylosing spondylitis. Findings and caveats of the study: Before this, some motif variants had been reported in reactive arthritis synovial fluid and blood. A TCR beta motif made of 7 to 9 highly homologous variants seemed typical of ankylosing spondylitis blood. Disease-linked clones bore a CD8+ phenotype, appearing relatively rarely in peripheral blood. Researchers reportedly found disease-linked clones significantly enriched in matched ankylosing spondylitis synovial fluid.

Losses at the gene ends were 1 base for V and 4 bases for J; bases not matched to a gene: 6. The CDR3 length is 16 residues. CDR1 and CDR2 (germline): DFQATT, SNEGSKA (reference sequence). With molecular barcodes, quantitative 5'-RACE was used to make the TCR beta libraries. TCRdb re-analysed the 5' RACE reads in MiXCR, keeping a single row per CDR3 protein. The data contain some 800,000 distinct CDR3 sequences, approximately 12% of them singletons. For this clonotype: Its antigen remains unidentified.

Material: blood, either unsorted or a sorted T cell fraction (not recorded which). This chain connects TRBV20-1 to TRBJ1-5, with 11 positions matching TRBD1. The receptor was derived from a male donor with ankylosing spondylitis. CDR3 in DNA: TGCAGTGCTAGAGCAGGACAGGGGGCGCGAAATCAGCCCCAGCATTTT. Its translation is CSARAGQGARNQPQHF.